Listed here are 9 T cell receptor beta chains from one sample, sequenced in a study of shared clonotypes between healthy human individuals. Libraries were prepared by immunoSEQ multiplex PCR; TCRdb keeps only in-frame clonotypes and omits some of them. Of over a million clones detected, around three quarters appear once; the ten largest clones hold approximately 0.56%. Sequencing input: memory CD4+ T cells from PBMCs. The sample's subset: CD45RA-negative fraction. All receptors derive from a man aged 18-30 years in good health. Some clones in this sample may be carry-over from other donors' samples.

This clone was detected only a few times. This chain joins TRBV6-1 and TRBJ1-5; no firm D call. Trimming removed 6 bases at V and 0 bases at J, with 9 bases between. CDR1 and CDR2 from the germline V gene are MNHNS and SASEGT. The CDR3 length is 14 residues. This CDR3 reads CASSAENSNQPQHF. The CDR3 DNA reads TGTGCCAGCAGCGCTGAGAATAGCAATCAGCCCCAGCATTTT.

This clone came up once. V and J are TRBV29-1 and TRBJ2-2; maybe TRBD1 (6 bases). Trimming stripped 8 bases from V and 3 bases from J, with 10 bases between. Germline CDR1 SQVTM, CDR2 ANQGSEA. The CDR3 contains 12 residues. DNA of the CDR3: TGCAGCTCCCAGGGGTACACCGGGGAGCTGTTTTTT. It encodes CSSQGYTGELFF.

This clone was detected a few times. This chain links TRBV18 with TRBJ2-1; D is unresolved. CDR3 size: 13 residues. Trimming took off 0 bases at V and 7 bases at J, with 7 bases between the two ends. Germline values: CDR1 KGHSH, CDR2 LQKENI. CDR3 sequence reads: CASSPPGRNEQFF. The DNA of the CDR3 is TGTGCCAGCTCACCACCCGGCCGGAATGAGCAGTTCTTC.

The chain links TRBV5-6 to TRBJ2-7, with D unclear. V lost 0 bases, J lost 4 bases, and 5 bases lay in between. The CDR3 is made up of 12 amino acids. CDR1 and CDR2 from the germline V gene are SGHDT and YYEEEE. CDR3 residues: CASSLDTYEQYF. CDR3 nucleotides: TGTGCCAGCAGCTTGGACACATACGAGCAGTACTTC.

This clone was counted between two and nine times. The chain is built from TRBV10-2 and TRBJ2-5; no clear D. This CDR3 region has 13 residues. The germline gives CDR1 WSHSY, CDR2 SAAADI. The V and J ends lost 6 bases and 0 bases respectively, with 8 bases between them. CDR3 sequence: CASSRHNQETQYF. The CDR3 coding sequence is TGCGCCAGCAGCCGACACAACCAAGAGACCCAGTACTTC.

The gene calls are TRBV15 and TRBJ2-2; D tentatively fits TRBD1 or TRBD2 (5 bases each). V was shortened by 3 bases and J by 1 base, with 12 bases between the two germline ends. CDR1 LNHNV and CDR2 YYDKDF come from the germline V gene (reference sequence). The CDR3 consists of 16 residues. The CDR3 region has the DNA TGTGCCACCAGCAGCACCGGGGCTCAGAACACCGGGGAGCTGTTTTTT. This translates into CATSSTGAQNTGELFF.

The chain links TRBV28 to TRBJ1-2, with D unresolved. The germline CDR1 and CDR2 sequences are MDHEN and SYDVKM. The CDR3 totals 14 residues. Trimming removed 5 bases from V and 7 bases from J, with 17 bases in between. CDR3: CASSPGGTRSGYTF. CDR3 in DNA: TGTGCCAGCAGTCCCGGCGGCACTCGGAGTGGCTACACCTTC.

The chain links TRBV9 to TRBJ2-1, with 9 bases lining up with TRBD2. Trimming removed 5 bases from V and 5 bases from J; junction bases left unmatched: 8. Germline V gives CDR1 SGDLS, CDR2 YYNGEE. The CDR3 loop spans 15 amino acids. CDR3 in DNA: TGTGCCAGCAGTGTGGGGACTAGCAAACACAATGAGCAGTTCTTC. The encoded protein is CASSVGTSKHNEQFF.

V gene TRBV2 combines with J gene TRBJ1-5, with D hard to call. Trimming took off 2 bases at V and 4 bases at J, with 9 bases between the two ends. Germline V gene sequence: CDR1 SNHLY, CDR2 FYNNEI. The CDR3 sequence is 14 residues long. Here the CDR3 reads CASSEYGSNQPQHF. CDR3 sequence (DNA): TGTGCCAGCAGTGAATACGGTTCGAATCAGCCCCAGCATTTT.